The clone carrying this TCR beta chain was seen a handful of times. This entry belongs to a study of blood T cells in healthy people across ages. Turning to the study itself: With template switching, about one barcoded beta molecule was captured per two T cells.

The CDR3 is 14 amino acids. V was trimmed by 1 base and J by 5 bases, leaving 11 bases between them. Germline loops: CDR1 MNHNS, CDR2 SASEGT. Through a sample-barcoded 5' primer and a J-beta primer mix, a second PCR was run for roughly 6 to 12 cycles. TCRdb re-called the 5' RACE reads with MiXCR, one entry per CDR3 protein. The sample yields approximately 900,000 distinct CDR3 sequences, around 29% seen once. This same sample was also part of a study on T cells of mothers and their children.

The TCR comes from a woman aged 40-49 years in good health. V and J are TRBV6-1 and TRBJ2-5; D may be TRBD1 or TRBD2 (6 bases each). Sample: blood. In nucleotides, the CDR3 is TGTGCCAGCAGTGAAGATCGGGGGCTGGAGACCCAGTACTTC. Protein: CASSEDRGLETQYF.